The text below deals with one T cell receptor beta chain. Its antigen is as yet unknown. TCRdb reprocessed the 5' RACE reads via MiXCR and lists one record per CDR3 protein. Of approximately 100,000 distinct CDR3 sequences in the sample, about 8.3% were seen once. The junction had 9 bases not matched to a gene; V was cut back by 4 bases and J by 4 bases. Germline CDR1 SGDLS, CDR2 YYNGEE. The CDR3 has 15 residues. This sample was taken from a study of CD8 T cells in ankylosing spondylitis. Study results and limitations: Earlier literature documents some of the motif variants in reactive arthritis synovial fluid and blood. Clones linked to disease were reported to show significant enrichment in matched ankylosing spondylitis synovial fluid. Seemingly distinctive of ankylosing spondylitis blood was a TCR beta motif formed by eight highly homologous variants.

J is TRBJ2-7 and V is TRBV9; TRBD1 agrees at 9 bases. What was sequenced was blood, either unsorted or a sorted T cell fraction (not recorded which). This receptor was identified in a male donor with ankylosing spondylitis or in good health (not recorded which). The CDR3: CASSPGTGTNYEQYF. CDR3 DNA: TGTGCCAGCAGCCCCGGGACAGGGACAAATTACGAGCAGTACTTC. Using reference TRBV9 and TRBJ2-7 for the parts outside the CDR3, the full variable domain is DSGVTQTPKHLITATGQRVTLRCSPRSGDLSVYWYQQSLDQGLQFLIQYYNGEERAKGNILERFSAQQFPDLHSELNLSSLELGDSALYFCASSPGTGTNYEQYFGPGTRLTVT.